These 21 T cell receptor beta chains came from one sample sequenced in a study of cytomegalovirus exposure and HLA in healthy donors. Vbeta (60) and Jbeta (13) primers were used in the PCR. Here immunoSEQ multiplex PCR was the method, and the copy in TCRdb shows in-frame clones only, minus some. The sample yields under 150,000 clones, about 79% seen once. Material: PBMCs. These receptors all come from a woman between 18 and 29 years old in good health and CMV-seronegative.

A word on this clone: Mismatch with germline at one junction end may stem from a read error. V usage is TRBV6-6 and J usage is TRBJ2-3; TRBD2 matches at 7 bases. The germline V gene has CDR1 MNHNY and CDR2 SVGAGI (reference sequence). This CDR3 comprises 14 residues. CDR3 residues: CASSYSRTSDTQYF. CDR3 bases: TGTGCCAGCAGTTACTCGAGGACTAGTGATACACAGTATTTT.

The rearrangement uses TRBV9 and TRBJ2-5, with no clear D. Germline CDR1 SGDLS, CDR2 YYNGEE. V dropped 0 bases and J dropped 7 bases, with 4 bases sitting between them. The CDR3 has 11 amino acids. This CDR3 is CASSVDGTQYF. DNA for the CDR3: TGTGCCAGCAGCGTAGACGGGACCCAGTACTTC.

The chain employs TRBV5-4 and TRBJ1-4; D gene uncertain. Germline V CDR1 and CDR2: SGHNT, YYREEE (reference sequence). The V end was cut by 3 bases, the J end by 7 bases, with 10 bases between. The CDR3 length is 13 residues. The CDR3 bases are TGTGCCAGCAGCTCCGCCGGGATTGAAAAACTGTTTTTT. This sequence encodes CASSSAGIEKLFF.

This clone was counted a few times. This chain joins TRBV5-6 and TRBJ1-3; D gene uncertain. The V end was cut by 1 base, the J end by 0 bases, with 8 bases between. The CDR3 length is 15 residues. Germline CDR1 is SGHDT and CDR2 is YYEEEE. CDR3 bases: TGTGCCAGCAGCTTGCCAGAATCCTCTGGAAACACCATATATTTT. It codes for CASSLPESSGNTIYF.

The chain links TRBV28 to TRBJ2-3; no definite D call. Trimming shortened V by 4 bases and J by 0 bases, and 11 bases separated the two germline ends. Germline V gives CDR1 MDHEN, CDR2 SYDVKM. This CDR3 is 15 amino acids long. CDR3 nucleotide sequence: TGTGCCAGCAGTTGGGCTTCCACTAGCACAGATACGCAGTATTTT. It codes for CASSWASTSTDTQYF.

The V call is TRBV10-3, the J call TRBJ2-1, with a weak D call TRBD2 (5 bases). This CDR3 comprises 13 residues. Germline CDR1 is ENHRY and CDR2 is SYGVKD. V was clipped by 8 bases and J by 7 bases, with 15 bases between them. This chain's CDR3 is CAIGSLVGNEQFF. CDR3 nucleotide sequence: TGTGCCATCGGGAGCCTAGTGGGAAATGAGCAGTTCTTC.

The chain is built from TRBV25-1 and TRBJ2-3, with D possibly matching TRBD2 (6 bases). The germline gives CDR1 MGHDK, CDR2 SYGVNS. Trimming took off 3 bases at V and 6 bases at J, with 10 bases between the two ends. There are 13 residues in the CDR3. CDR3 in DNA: TGTGCCAGCAGTGAGGACGGAGGGGATACGCAGTATTTT. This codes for CASSEDGGDTQYF.

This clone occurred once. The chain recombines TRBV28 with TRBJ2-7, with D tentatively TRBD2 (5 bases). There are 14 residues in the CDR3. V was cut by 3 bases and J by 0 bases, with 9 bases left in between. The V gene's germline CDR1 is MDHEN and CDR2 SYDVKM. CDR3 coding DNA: TGTGCCAGCAGTTTGTCGGGGAGCTCCTACGAGCAGTACTTC. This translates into CASSLSGSSYEQYF.

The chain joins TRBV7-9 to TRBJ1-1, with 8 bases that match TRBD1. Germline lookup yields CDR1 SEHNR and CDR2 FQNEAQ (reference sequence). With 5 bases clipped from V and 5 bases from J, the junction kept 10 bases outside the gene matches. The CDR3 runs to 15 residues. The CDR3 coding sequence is TGTGCCAGCAGCCTCTCGGGACAGGTGGGAACTGAAGCTTTCTTT. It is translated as CASSLSGQVGTEAFF.

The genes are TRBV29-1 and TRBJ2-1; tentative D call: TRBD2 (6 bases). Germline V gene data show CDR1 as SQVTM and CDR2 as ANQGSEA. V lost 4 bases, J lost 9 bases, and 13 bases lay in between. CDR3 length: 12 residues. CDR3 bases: TGCAGCGTTGGGCGGGAAGCGGGTGAGCAGTTCTTC. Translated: CSVGREAGEQFF.

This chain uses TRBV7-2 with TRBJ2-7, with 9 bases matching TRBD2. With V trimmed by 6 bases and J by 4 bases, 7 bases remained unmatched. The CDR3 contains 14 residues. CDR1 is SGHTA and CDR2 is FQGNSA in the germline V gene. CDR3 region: CASSRASGAYEQYF. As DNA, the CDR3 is TGTGCCAGCAGTAGGGCTAGCGGGGCGTACGAGCAGTACTTC.

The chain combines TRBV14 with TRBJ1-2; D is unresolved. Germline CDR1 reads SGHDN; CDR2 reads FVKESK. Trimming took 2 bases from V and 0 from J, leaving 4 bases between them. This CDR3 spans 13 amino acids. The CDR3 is CASSQSPNYGYTF. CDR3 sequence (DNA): TGTGCCAGCAGCCAAAGCCCTAACTATGGCTACACCTTC.

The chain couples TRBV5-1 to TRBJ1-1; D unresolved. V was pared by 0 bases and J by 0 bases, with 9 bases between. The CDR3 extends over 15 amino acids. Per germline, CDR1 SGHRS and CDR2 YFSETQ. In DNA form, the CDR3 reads TGCGCCAGCAGCTTGGTTGCAGGAATGAACACTGAAGCTTTCTTT. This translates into CASSLVAGMNTEAFF.

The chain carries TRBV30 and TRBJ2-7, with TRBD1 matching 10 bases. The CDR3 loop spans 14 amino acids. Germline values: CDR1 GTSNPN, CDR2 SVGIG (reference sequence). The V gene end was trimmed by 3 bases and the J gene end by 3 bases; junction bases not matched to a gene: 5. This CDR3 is CAWSPGQGFYEQYV. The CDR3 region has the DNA TGTGCCTGGAGCCCGGGACAGGGGTTCTACGAGCAGTACGTC.

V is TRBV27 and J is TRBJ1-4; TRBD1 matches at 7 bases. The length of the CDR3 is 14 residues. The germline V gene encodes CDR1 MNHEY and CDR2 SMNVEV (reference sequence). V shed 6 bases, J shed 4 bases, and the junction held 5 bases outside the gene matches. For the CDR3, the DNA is TGTGCCAGCAGCCCCGGGACAGATAATGAAAAACTGTTTTTT. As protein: CASSPGTDNEKLFF.

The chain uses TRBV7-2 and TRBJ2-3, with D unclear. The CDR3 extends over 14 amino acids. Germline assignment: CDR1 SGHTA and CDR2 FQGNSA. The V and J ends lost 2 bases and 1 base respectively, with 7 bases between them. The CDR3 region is CASSLYGGTDTQYF. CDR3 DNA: TGTGCCAGCAGCTTATACGGAGGCACAGATACGCAGTATTTT.

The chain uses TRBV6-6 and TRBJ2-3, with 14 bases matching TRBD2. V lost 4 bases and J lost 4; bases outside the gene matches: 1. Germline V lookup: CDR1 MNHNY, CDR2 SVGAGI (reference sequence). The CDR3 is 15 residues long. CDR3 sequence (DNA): TGTGCCAGCAGTTGGACTAGCGGGGGGTCAGATACGCAGTATTTT. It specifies CASSWTSGGSDTQYF.

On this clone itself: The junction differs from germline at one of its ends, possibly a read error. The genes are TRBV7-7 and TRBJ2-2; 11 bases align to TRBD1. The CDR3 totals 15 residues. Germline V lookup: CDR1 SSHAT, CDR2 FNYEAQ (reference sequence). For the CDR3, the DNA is TGTGCTAGCAGCACCGGGACAGGGGGGTTTGGGCAGCTGTTTTTT. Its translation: CASSTGTGGFGQLFF.

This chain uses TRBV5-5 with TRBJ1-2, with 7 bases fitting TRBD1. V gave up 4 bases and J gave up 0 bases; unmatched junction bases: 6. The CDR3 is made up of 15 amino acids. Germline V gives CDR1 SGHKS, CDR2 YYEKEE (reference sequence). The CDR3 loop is CASSPRQGSNYGYTF. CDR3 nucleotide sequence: TGTGCCAGCAGCCCCCGACAGGGATCTAACTATGGCTACACCTTC.

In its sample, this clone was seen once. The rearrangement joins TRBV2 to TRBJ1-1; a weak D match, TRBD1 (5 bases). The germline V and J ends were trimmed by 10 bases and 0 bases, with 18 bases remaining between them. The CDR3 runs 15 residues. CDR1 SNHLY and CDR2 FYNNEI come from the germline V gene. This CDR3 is CAIGSPRGMNTEAFF. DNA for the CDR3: TGTGCCATCGGAAGTCCTCGGGGGATGAACACTGAAGCTTTCTTT.

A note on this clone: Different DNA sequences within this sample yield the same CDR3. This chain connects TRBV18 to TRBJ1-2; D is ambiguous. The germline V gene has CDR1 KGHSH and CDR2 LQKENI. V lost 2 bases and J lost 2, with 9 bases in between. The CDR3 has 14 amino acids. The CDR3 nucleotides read TGTGCCAGCTCACCATCCGGCGGCAACTATGGCTACACCTTC. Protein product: CASSPSGGNYGYTF.